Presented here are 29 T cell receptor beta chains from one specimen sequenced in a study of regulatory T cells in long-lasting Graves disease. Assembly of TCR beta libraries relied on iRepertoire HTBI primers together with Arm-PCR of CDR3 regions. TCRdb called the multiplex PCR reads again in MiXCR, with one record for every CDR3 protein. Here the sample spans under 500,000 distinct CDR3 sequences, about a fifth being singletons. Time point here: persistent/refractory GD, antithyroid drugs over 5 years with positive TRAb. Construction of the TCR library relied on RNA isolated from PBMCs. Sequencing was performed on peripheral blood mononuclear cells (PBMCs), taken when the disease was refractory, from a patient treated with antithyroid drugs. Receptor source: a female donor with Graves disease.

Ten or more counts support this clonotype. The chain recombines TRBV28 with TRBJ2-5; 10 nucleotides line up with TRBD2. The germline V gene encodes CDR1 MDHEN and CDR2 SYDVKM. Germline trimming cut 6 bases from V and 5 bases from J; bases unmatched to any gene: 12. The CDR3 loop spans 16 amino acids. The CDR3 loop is CASSFLAGAFTETQYF. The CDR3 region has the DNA TGTGCCAGCAGCTTCCTAGCGGGAGCTTTCACGGAGACCCAGTACTTC.

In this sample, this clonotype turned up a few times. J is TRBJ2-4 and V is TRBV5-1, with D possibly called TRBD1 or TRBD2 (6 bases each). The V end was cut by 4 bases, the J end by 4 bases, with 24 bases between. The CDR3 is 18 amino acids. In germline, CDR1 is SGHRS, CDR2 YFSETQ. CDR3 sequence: CASSREGGAERSKNIQYF. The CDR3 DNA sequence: TGCGCCAGCAGCCGTGAGGGGGGTGCGGAGAGGTCTAAAAACATTCAGTACTTC.

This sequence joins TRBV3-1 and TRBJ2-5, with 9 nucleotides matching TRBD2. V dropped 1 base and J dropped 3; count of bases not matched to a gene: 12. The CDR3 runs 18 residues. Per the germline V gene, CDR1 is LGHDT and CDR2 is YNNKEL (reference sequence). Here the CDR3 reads CASSQVREGPLRKETQYF. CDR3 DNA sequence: TGTGCCAGCAGCCAAGTGCGGGAGGGCCCACTCAGGAAAGAGACCCAGTACTTC.

The CDR3 protein is CASSSTRRRIGELFF. CDR3 DNA sequence: TGTGCCAGCAGCTCGACTCGGCGCCGCATCGGGGAGCTGTTTTTT. V gene TRBV7-2 combines with J gene TRBJ2-2; D remains ambiguous. The CDR3 spans 15 residues. Trimming removed 4 bases at V and 7 bases at J, with 16 bases between. The germline CDR1 and CDR2 sequences are SGHTA and FQGNSA.

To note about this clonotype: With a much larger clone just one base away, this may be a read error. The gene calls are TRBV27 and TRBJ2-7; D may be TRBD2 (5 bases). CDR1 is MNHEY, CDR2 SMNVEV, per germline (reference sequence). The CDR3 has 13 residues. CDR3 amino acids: CVSSLSRDYEQYF. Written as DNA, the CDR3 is TGTGTCAGCAGTTTATCGAGGGACTACGAGCAGTACTTC.

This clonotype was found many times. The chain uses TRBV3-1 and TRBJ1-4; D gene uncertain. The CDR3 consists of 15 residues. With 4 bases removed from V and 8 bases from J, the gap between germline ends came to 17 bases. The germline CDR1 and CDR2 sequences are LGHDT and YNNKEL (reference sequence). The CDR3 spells CASSPAGGRIEKLFF. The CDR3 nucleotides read TGTGCCAGCAGCCCCGCGGGAGGGAGGATCGAAAAACTGTTTTTT.

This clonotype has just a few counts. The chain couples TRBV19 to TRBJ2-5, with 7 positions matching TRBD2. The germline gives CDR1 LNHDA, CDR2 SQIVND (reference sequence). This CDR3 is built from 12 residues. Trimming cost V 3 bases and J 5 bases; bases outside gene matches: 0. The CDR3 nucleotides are TGTGCCAGTAGTATGCGGGAGGAGACCCAGTACTTC. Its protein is CASSMREETQYF. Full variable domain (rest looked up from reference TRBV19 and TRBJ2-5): DGGITQSPKYLFRKEGQNVTLSCEQNLNHDAMYWYRQDPGQGLRLIYYSQIVNDFQKGDIAEGYSVSREKKESFPLTVTSAQKNPTAFYLCASSMREETQYFGPGTRLLVL.

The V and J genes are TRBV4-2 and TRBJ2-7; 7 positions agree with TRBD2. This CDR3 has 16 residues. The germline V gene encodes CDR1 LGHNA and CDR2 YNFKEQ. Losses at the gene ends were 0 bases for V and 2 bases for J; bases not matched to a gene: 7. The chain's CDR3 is CASSQEASGATYEQYF. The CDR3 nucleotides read TGTGCCAGCAGCCAAGAGGCTAGCGGAGCCACCTACGAGCAGTACTTC.

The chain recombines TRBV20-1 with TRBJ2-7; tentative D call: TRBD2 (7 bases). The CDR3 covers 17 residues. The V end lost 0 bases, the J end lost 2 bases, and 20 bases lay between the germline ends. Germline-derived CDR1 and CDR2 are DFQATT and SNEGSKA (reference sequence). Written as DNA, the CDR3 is TGCAGTGCTAGAGATTACCTTTGGGGGGGCCGAACCTACGAGCAGTACTTC. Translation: CSARDYLWGGRTYEQYF.

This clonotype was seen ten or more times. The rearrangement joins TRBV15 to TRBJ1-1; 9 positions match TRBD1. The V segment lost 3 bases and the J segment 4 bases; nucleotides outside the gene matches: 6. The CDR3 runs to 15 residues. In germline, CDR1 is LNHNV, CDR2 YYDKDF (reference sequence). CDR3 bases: TGTGCCACCAGCAGGGGCTTACAGGGGGCCACTGAAGCTTTCTTT. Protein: CATSRGLQGATEAFF.

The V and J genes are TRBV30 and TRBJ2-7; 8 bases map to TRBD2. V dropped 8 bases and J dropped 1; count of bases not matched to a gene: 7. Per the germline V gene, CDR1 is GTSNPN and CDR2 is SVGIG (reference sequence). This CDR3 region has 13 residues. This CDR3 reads CAGRGGASYEQYF. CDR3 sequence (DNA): TGTGCCGGTCGGGGGGGGGCTTCCTACGAGCAGTACTTC.

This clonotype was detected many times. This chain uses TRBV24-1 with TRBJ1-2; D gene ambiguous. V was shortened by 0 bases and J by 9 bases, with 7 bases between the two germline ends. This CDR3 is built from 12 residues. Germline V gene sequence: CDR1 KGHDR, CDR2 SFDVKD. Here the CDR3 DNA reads TGTGCCACCAGTGATTTGGGCAGTCGCTACACCTTC. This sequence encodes CATSDLGSRYTF.

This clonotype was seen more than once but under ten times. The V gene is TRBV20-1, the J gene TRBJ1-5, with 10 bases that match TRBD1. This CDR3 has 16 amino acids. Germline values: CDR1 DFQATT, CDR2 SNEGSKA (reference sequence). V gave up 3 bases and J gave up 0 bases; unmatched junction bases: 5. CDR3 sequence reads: CSASRDRGPSNQPQHF. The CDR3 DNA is TGCAGTGCTAGTCGCGACAGGGGGCCTAGCAATCAGCCCCAGCATTTT.

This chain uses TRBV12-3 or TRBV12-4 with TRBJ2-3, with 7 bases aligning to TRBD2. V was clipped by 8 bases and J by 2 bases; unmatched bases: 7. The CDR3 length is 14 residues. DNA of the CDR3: TGTGCCAGCTGGCGAGCGGGAACCACAGATACGCAGTATTTT. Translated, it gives CASWRAGTTDTQYF.

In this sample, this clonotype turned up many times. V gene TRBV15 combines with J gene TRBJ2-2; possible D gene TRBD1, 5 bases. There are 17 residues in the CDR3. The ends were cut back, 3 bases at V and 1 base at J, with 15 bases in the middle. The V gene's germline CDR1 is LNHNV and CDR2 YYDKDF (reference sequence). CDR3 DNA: TGTGCCACCAGCAGCGTTTTAGGGGCAAGGAACACCGGGGAGCTGTTTTTT. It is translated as CATSSVLGARNTGELFF.

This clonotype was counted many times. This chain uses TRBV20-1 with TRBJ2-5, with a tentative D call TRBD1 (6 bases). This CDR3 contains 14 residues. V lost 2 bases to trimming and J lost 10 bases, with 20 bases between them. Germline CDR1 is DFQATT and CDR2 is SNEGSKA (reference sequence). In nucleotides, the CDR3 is TGCAGTGCTAGATCAAGGACAGCATTTGCCCTCCAGTACTTC. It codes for CSARSRTAFALQYF.

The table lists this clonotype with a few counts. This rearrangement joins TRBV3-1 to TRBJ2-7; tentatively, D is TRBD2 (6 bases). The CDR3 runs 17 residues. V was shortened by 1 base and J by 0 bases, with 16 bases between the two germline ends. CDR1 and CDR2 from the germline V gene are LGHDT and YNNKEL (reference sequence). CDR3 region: CASSQVEVAVLSYEQYF. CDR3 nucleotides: TGTGCCAGCAGCCAAGTTGAAGTAGCGGTCCTCTCCTACGAGCAGTACTTC.

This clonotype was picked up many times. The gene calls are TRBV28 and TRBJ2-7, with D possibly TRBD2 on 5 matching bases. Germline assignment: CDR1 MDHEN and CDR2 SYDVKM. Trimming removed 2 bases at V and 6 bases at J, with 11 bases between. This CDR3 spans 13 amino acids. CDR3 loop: CASSLPSGSEQYF. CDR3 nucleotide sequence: TGTGCCAGCAGTTTACCCTCGGGGAGCGAGCAGTACTTC.

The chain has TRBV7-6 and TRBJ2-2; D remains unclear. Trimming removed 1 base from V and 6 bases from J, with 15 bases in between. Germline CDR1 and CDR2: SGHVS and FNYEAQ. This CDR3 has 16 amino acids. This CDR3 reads CASSLGQEIGAGELFF. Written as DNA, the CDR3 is TGTGCCAGCAGCTTAGGCCAGGAGATAGGCGCCGGGGAGCTGTTTTTT. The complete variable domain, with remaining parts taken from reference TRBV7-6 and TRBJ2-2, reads GAGVSQSPRYKVTKRGQDVALRCDPISGHVSLYWYRQALGQGPEFLTYFNYEAQQDKSGLPNDRFSAERPEGSISTLTIQRTEQRDSAMYRCASSLGQEIGAGELFFGEGSRLTVL.

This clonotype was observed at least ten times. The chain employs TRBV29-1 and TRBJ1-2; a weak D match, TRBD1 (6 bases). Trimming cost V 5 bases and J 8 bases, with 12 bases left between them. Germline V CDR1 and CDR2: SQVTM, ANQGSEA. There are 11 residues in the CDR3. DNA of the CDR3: TGCAGCGTTTTAGAGGGGGACGGCTACACCTTC. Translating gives CSVLEGDGYTF.

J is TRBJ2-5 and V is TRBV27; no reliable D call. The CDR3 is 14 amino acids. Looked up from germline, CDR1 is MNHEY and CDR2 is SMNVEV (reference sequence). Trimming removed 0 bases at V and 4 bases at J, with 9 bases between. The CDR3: CASSLSGRLETQYF. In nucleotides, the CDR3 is TGTGCCAGCAGTTTATCGGGCAGGTTAGAGACCCAGTACTTC.

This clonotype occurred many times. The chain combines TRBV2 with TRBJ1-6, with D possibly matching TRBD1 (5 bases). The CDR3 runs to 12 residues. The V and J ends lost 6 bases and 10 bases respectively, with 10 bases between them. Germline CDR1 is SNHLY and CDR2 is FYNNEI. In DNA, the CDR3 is TGTGCCAGCAGAAGGGGCTTGTCACCCCTCCACTTT. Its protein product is CASRRGLSPLHF.

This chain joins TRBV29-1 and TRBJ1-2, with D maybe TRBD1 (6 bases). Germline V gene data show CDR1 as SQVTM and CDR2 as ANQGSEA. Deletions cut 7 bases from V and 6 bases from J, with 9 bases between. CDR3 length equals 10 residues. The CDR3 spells CSAYRDGYTF. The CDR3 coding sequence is TGCAGCGCCTACAGGGATGGCTACACCTTC.

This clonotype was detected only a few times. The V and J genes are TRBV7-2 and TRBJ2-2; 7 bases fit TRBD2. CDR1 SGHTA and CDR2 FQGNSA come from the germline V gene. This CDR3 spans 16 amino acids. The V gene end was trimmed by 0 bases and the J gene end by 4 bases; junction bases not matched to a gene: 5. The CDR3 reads CASSLAAGTTTGELFF. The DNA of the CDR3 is TGTGCCAGCAGCTTAGCAGCCGGGACTACCACCGGGGAGCTGTTTTTT.

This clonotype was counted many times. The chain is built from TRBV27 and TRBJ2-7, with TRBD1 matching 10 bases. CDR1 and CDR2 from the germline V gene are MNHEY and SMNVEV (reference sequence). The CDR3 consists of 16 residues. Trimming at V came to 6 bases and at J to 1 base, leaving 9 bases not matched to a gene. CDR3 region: CASSPIMGQGSYEQYF. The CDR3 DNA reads TGTGCCAGCAGCCCGATTATGGGACAGGGGTCCTACGAGCAGTACTTC.

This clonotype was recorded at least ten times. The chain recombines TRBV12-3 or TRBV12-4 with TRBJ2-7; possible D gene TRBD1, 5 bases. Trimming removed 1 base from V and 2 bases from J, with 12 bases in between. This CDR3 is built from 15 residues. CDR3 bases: TGTGCCAGCAGTTTAGGTGGGGCCCTCACCTACGAGCAGTACTTC. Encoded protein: CASSLGGALTYEQYF.

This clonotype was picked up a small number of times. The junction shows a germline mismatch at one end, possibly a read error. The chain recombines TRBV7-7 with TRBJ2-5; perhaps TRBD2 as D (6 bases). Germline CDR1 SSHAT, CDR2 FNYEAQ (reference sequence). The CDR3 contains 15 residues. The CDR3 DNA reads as TGTGCTAGCAGCCCGCGGCTAGCGTTCCAAGAGACCCAGTACTTC. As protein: CASSPRLAFQETQYF.

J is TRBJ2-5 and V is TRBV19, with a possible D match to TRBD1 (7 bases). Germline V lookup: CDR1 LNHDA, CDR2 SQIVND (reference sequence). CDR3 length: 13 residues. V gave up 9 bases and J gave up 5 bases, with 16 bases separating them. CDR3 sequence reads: CASKRTGGETQYF. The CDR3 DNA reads TGTGCCAGCAAGAGGACAGGAGGGGAGACCCAGTACTTC. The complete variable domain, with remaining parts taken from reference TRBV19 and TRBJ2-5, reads DGGITQSPKYLFRKEGQNVTLSCEQNLNHDAMYWYRQDPGQGLRLIYYSQIVNDFQKGDIAEGYSVSREKKESFPLTVTSAQKNPTAFYLCASKRTGGETQYFGPGTRLLVL.

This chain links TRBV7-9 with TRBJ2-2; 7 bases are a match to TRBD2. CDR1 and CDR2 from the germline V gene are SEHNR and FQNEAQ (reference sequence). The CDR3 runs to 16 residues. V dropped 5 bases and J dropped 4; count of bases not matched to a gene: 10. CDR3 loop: CASSPKESGGTGELFF. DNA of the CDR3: TGTGCCAGCAGCCCTAAAGAATCGGGGGGCACCGGGGAGCTGTTTTTT.